A single T cell receptor beta chain is shown here with its context. An end of the junction differs from the germline gene, which may be a read error. The data derive from a study of molecular identifiers for immune sequencing clone quantification. MiXCR, applied by TCRdb to the PCR reads, yields one record per CDR3 protein. The table includes around 480,000 distinct CDR3 sequences, less than 30% detected once. This CDR3 contains 13 residues. Sequenced material: naive CD8+ T cells from blood, with Jurkat cell RNA spiked in. As for subset: FACS-sorted CD8+CD4-CCR7+CD45RA+ naive T cells. The J gene is TRBJ2-2, the V gene TRBV12-3 or TRBV12-4; D unclear. The origin of this receptor is a human donor in good health. Some libraries in this study had Jurkat cell RNA spiked in. The CDR3 DNA sequence: TGTGCCAGCAGATTAGACAAAAACAGGGAGCTGTTTTTT. Residues: CASRLDKNRELFF.